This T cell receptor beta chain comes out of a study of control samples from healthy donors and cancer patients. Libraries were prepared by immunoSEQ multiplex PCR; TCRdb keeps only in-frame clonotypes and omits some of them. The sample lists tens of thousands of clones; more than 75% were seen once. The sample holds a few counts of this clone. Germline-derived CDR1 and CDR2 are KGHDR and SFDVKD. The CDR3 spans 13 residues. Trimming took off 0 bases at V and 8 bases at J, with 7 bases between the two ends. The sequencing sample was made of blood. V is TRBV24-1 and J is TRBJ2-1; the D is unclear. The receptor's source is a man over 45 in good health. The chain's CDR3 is CATSDLRSYEQFF. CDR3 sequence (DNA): TGTGCCACCAGTGATTTGAGGAGCTATGAGCAGTTCTTC.